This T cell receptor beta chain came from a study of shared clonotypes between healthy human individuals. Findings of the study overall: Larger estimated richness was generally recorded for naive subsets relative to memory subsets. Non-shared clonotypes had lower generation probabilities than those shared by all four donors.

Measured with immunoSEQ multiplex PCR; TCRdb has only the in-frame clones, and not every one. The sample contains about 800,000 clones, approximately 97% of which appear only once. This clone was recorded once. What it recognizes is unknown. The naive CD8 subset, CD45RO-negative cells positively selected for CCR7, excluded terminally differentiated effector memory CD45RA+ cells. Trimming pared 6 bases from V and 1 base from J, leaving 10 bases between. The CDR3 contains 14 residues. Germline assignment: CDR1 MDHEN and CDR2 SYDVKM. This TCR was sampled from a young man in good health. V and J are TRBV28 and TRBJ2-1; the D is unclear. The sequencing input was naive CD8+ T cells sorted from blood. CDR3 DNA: TGTGCCAGCAGCATAGCCGGGTCCTACAATGAGCAGTTCTTC. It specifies CASSIAGSYNEQFF.